The 13 T cell receptor beta chains below come from one sample, sequenced in a study of read filtering for tumor transcriptome and immune sequencing. This library used roughly 400 ng RNA and molecular barcoded adaptors spanning alpha/delta and beta/gamma chains. In TCRdb, the reads were re-called with MiXCR into one record per CDR3 protein. The sample comprises about 93,000 distinct CDR3 sequences, about a fifth of which are singletons, and around 10% rests with the top ten. The sequencing sample was made of a population of CD138-negative cells sorted from bone marrow. These TCRs come from a donor aged 40 or older with multiple myeloma.

This clonotype has a count of ten or more. V gene TRBV19 combines with J gene TRBJ2-1, with TRBD1 matching 9 bases. This CDR3 spans 21 amino acids. J gave up 6 bases and V 2 bases, and 23 bases lay outside the gene matches. Per germline, CDR1 LNHDA and CDR2 SQIVND (reference sequence). CDR3 region: CASSIIYPGTGSSLFSNEQFF. For the CDR3, the DNA is TGTGCCAGTAGTATAATTTACCCCGGGACAGGGTCCTCCTTATTTTCCAATGAGCAGTTCTTC. Full variable domain (missing parts from reference TRBV19 and TRBJ2-1): DGGITQSPKYLFRKEGQNVTLSCEQNLNHDAMYWYRQDPGQGLRLIYYSQIVNDFQKGDIAEGYSVSREKKESFPLTVTSAQKNPTAFYLCASSIIYPGTGSSLFSNEQFFGPGTRLTVL.

This clonotype was counted ten times or more. V is TRBV6-5 and J is TRBJ1-1; D unclear. This CDR3 is built from 13 residues. Trimming left V 0 bases short and J 7 bases short, with 9 bases between. In germline, CDR1 is MNHEY, CDR2 SVGAGI. CDR3 in DNA: TGTGCCAGCAGTTACTCGACAAGGTATGAAGCTTTCTTT. It codes for CASSYSTRYEAFF.

Concerning this clonotype: The missing conserved phenylalanine or tryptophan at the end of this CDR3 makes a read error likely. The chain employs TRBV7-3 and TRBJ2-7; tentative D call: TRBD2 (5 bases). The CDR3 sequence is 14 residues long. The V and J ends lost 6 bases and 3 bases respectively, with 15 bases between them. Germline CDR1 is SGHTA and CDR2 is FQGTGA. The chain's CDR3 is CASSFGIMGYEQYP. The CDR3 nucleotides read TGTGCCAGCAGTTTCGGGATAATGGGCTACGAGCAGTACCCC.

This clonotype was counted at least ten times. The genes are TRBV11-2 and TRBJ2-5; no clear D. Per the germline V gene, CDR1 is SGHAT and CDR2 is FQNNGV. This CDR3 is built from 15 residues. V lost 2 bases and J lost 1, with 11 bases in between. CDR3: CASSLHDLSQETQYF. DNA for the CDR3: TGTGCCAGCAGCTTACATGATCTATCCCAAGAGACCCAGTACTTC. Full variable domain (outside the CDR3, taken from reference TRBV11-2 and TRBJ2-5): EAGVAQSPRYKIIEKRQSVAFWCNPISGHATLYWYQQILGQGPKLLIQFQNNGVVDDSQLPKDRFSAERLKGVDSTLKIQPAKLEDSAVYLCASSLHDLSQETQYFGPGTRLLVL.

This clonotype was found a few times. The chain couples TRBV19 to TRBJ2-2; TRBD2 matches 8 bases. This CDR3 region has 14 residues. The junction had 5 bases not matched to a gene; V was cut back by 5 bases and J by 6 bases. Germline V gives CDR1 LNHDA, CDR2 SQIVND (reference sequence). The CDR3 DNA reads TGTGCCAGTAGTGACCAAGCGGGAGCCGGGGAGCTGTTTTTT. This codes for CASSDQAGAGELFF.

The table lists this clonotype with many counts. V gene TRBV6-4 combines with J gene TRBJ2-4; possibly TRBD1 for D (6 bases). CDR3 length equals 15 residues. The V end lost 11 bases, the J end lost 0 bases, and 17 bases lay between the germline ends. Germline V gene lookup returns CDR1 MRHNA and CDR2 SNTAGT. The CDR3 coding sequence is TGTGCCGGAACTGAACAGGGAGTAGCCAAAAACATTCAGTACTTC. It codes for CAGTEQGVAKNIQYF.

This clonotype has ten or more counts. The rearrangement links TRBV7-2 to TRBJ1-1; the D is unclear. Trimming cost V 3 bases and J 4 bases, with 18 bases left between them. The germline gives CDR1 SGHTA, CDR2 FQGNSA. The CDR3 covers 16 residues. CDR3 sequence: CASSFAGGGLVTEAFF. The CDR3 coding sequence is TGTGCCAGCAGCTTTGCCGGTGGAGGGCTGGTCACTGAAGCTTTCTTT.

A few counts support this clonotype. The chain combines TRBV7-2 with TRBJ1-2; D ambiguous. The length of the CDR3 is 12 residues. Trimming pared 5 bases from V and 10 bases from J, leaving 14 bases between. Germline CDR1 is SGHTA and CDR2 is FQGNSA. CDR3 DNA sequence: TGTGCCAGCAGCGCATTGACCGCCCCCTACACCTTC. This gives the protein CASSALTAPYTF.

Points on this clonotype: The final CDR3 position lacks the conserved phenylalanine or tryptophan, pointing to a likely read error. The J gene is TRBJ2-6, the V gene TRBV12-3 or TRBV12-4; a weak D match, TRBD1 (5 bases). The V end lost 3 bases, the J end lost 4 bases, and 10 bases lay between the germline ends. CDR3 length: 15 amino acids. The CDR3 DNA follows: TGTGCCAGCAGTTTTAGACAGTCCGGGGCCAACGTCCTGACTTCC. Amino acid sequence: CASSFRQSGANVLTS.

This clonotype showed up many times. The chain has TRBV29-1 and TRBJ2-2, with D perhaps TRBD1 (6 bases). The CDR3 spans 13 residues. The V end was cut by 0 bases, the J end by 6 bases, with 8 bases between. Germline CDR1 is SQVTM and CDR2 is ANQGSEA. The CDR3 DNA follows: TGCAGCGTTGAAGACCACAGGGCCGGGGAGCTGTTTTTT. It is translated as CSVEDHRAGELFF.

DNA for the CDR3: TGTGCCAGCAGCTTATCGCTGGGTTTTGTTTCTGAAGCTTTCTTT. This encodes CASSLSLGFVSEAFF. This rearrangement joins TRBV11-2 to TRBJ1-1; D call uncertain. CDR1 is SGHAT and CDR2 is FQNNGV in the germline V gene. CDR3 length: 15 residues. Trimming shortened V by 2 bases and J by 6 bases, and 16 bases separated the two germline ends. The entire variable domain, with the rest obtained from reference TRBV11-2 and TRBJ1-1, is as follows: EAGVAQSPRYKIIEKRQSVAFWCNPISGHATLYWYQQILGQGPKLLIQFQNNGVVDDSQLPKDRFSAERLKGVDSTLKIQPAKLEDSAVYLCASSLSLGFVSEAFFGQGTRLTVV.

This clonotype was observed a single time. Possible read error: a much larger clone is one base away. V and J are TRBV20-1 and TRBJ2-3; TRBD2 matches 13 bases. The CDR3 runs to 15 residues. J gave up 7 bases and V 5 bases, and 9 bases lay outside the gene matches. The germline gives CDR1 DFQATT, CDR2 SNEGSKA (reference sequence). The CDR3 here is CSAPRLAGGTNTQYF. CDR3 bases: TGCAGTGCTCCCAGACTAGCGGGGGGCACGAATACGCAGTATTTT.

In this sample, this clonotype turned up a few times. The gene calls are TRBV20-1 and TRBJ2-3; 7 nucleotides line up with TRBD2. The CDR3 runs to 11 residues. Germline loops: CDR1 DFQATT, CDR2 SNEGSKA (reference sequence). V shed 7 bases and J 5 bases; nucleotides not matched to a gene: 3. CDR3 region: CSGRGRDTQYF. The CDR3 DNA is TGCAGTGGGCGGGGGAGAGATACGCAGTATTTT.